The present T cell receptor (beta chain) was sequenced within a study of graft-versus-host responses after intestinal transplantation. About the research overall: Anti-thymocyte globulin served as induction for all recipients, who then took tacrolimus and steroids for 3 to 4 years.

This clone was recorded only once. Its target is unknown. Study-level points and caveats: GvH clones were identified in recipient marrow, with some first appearing in ileum or blood.

The CDR3 consists of 14 residues. Germline lookup yields CDR1 SGHRS and CDR2 YFSETQ. Unmatched junction bases numbered 3, after V lost 4 bases and J lost 4 bases. Produced via immunoSEQ multiplex PCR; TCRdb's table is partial and in-frame only. The sample carries tens of thousands of clones, 80% to 95% recorded once. Sample: unstimulated CD4+ T cells sorted from spleen or lymph node cells, taken before transplant. This TCR was sampled from a human donor who was the organ donor for an intestinal transplant. This chain connects TRBV5-1 to TRBJ2-2, with TRBD2 identical over 8 bases. The CDR3 is CASSPGTSTGELFF. In DNA form, the CDR3 reads TGCGCCAGCAGCCCCGGGACTAGCACCGGGGAGCTGTTTTTT.